The 4 T cell receptor beta chains reported below all come from one sample, sequenced in a study of cytomegalovirus exposure and HLA in healthy donors. The PCR employed 60 Vbeta primers together with 13 Jbeta primers. Libraries were prepared by immunoSEQ multiplex PCR; TCRdb keeps only in-frame clonotypes and omits some of them. The sample contains approximately 70,000 clones, 60% to 75% of which appear only once. The sequenced sample consisted of PBMCs. These receptors were obtained from a woman in her fifties or sixties in good health and CMV-seropositive.

The chain has TRBV9 and TRBJ1-4; D is possibly TRBD1 (6 bases). CDR3 length equals 14 residues. With 4 bases removed from V and 6 bases from J, the gap between germline ends came to 13 bases. Germline CDR1 reads SGDLS; CDR2 reads YYNGEE. The CDR3 here is CASSTTGRDEKLFF. As DNA, the CDR3 is TGTGCCAGCAGCACCACAGGGCGGGATGAAAAACTGTTTTTT.

The chain is built from TRBV30 and TRBJ2-6; D perhaps matches TRBD1 (6 bases). Germline lookup yields CDR1 GTSNPN and CDR2 SVGIG (reference sequence). V lost 3 bases to trimming and J lost 4 bases, with 13 bases between them. The CDR3 runs 15 residues. CDR3 region: CAWSPGVSGANVLTF. CDR3 DNA: TGTGCCTGGAGCCCAGGGGTATCCGGGGCCAACGTCCTGACTTTC. The full variable domain, in which reference TRBV30 and TRBJ2-6 provide the parts outside the CDR3, is SQTIHQWPATLVQPVGSPLSLECTVEGTSNPNLYWYRQAAGRGLQLLFYSVGIGQISSEVPQNLSASRPQDRQFILSSKKLLLSDSGFYLCAWSPGVSGANVLTFGAGSRLTVL.

This clone was detected only once. At one of its ends the junction is not consistent with the germline gene, which may arise from a read error. The chain employs TRBV7-9 and TRBJ2-7; D gene unclear. CDR1 and CDR2 from the germline V gene are SEHNR and FQNEAQ (reference sequence). CDR3 length equals 13 residues. The CDR3 loop is CSSSFKTGYEQYF. The CDR3 DNA is TGTTCCAGCAGCTTTAAGACTGGATACGAGCAGTACTTC.

The chain recombines TRBV7-9 with TRBJ2-1; 8 nucleotides align to TRBD2. Trimming removed 1 base from V and 9 bases from J; junction bases left unmatched: 8. This CDR3 is built from 15 residues. CDR1 SEHNR and CDR2 FQNEAQ come from the germline V gene (reference sequence). The CDR3 DNA reads TGTGCCAGCAGCTTAGGGGGCGGGGGGCGGAGTGAGCAGTTCTTC. This gives the protein CASSLGGGGRSEQFF.